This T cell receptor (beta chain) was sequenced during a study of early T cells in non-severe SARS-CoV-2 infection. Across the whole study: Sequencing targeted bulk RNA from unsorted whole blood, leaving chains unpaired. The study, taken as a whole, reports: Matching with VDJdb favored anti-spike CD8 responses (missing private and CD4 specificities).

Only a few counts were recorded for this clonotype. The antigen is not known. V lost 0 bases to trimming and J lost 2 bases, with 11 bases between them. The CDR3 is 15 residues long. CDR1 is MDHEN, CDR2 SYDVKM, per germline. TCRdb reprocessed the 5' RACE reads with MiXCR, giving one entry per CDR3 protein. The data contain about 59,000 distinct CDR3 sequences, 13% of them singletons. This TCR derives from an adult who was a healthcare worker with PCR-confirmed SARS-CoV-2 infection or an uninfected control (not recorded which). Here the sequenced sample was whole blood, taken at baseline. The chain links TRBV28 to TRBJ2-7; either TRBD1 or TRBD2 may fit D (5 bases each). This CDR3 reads CASSLWRGLTYEQYF. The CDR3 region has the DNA TGTGCCAGCAGTTTATGGAGGGGATTAACCTACGAGCAGTACTTC.